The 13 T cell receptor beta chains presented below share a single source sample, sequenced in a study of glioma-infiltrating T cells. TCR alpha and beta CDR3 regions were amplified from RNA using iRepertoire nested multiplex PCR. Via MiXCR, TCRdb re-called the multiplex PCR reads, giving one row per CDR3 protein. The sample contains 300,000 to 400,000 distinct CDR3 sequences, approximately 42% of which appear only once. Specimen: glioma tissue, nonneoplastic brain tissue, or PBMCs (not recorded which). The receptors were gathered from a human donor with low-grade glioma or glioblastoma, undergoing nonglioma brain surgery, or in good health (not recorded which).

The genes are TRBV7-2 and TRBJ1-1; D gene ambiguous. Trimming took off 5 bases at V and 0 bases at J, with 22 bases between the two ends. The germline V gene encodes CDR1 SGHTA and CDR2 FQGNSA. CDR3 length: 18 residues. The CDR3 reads CASSVGPWAGAMNTEAFF. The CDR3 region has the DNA TGTGCCAGCAGCGTAGGGCCTTGGGCAGGAGCCATGAACACTGAAGCTTTCTTT. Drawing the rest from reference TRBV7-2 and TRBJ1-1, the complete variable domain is GAGVSQSPSNKVTEKGKDVELRCDPISGHTALYWYRQSLGQGLEFLIYFQGNSAPDKSGLPSDRFSAERTGGSVSTLTIQRTQQEDSAVYLCASSVGPWAGAMNTEAFFGQGTRLTVV.

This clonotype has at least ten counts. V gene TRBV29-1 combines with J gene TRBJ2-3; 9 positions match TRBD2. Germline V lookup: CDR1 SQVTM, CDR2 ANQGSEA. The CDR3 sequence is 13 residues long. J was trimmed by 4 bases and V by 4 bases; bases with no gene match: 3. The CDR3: CSVVKRGADTQYF. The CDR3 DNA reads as TGCAGCGTTGTGAAGCGGGGGGCAGATACGCAGTATTTT.

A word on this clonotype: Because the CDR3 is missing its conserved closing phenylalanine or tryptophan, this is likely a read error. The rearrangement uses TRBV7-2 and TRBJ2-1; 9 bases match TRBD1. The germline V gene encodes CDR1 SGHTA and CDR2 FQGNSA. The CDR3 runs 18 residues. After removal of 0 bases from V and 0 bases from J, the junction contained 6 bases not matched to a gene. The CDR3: CASSLAPGQGLSYNEQFL. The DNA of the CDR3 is TGTGCCAGCAGCTTAGCGCCGGGACAGGGCCTCTCCTACAATGAGCAGTTCCTC.

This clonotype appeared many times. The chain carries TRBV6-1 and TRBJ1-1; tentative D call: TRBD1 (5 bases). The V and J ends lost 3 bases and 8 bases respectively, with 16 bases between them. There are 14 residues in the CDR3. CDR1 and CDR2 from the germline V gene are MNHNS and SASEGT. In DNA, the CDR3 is TGTGCCAGCAGTGACGCGGGACCGATCTACGAAGCTTTCTTT. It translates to CASSDAGPIYEAFF.

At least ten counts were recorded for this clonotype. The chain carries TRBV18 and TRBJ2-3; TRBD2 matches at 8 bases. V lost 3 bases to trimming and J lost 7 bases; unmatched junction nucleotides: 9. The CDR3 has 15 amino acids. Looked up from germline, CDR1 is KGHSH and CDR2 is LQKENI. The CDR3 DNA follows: TGTGCCAGCTCACCTGGGACTAGTGAATTAAATACGCAGTATTTT. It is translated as CASSPGTSELNTQYF.

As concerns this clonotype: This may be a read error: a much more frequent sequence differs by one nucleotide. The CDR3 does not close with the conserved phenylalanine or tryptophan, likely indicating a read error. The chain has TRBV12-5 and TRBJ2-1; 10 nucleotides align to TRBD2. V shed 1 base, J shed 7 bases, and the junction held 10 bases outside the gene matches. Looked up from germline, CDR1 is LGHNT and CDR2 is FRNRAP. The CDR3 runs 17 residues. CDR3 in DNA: TGTGCTAGTGGTTTGGCCACTAGCGGGATGGCTGGTAATGAGCAGTTCTCC. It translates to CASGLATSGMAGNEQFS.

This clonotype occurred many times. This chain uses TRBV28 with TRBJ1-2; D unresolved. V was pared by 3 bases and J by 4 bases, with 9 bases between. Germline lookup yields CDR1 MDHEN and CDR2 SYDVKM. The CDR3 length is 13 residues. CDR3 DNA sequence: TGTGCCAGCAGTTTCATGATAACCTATGGCTACACCTTC. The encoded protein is CASSFMITYGYTF.

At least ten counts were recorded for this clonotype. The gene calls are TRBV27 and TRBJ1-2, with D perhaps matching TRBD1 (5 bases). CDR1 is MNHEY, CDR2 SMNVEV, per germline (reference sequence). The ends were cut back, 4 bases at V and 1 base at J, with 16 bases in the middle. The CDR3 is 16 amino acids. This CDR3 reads CASSSSGLSLNYGYTF. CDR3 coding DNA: TGTGCCAGCAGTTCATCGGGACTCTCACTTAACTATGGCTACACCTTC.

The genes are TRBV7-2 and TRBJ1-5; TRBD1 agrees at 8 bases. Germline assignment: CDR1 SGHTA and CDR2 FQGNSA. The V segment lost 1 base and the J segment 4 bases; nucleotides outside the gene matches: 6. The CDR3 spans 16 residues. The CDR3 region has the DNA TGTGCCAGCAGCTTAGAATGGACAGGGCCAAATCAGCCCCAGCATTTT. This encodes CASSLEWTGPNQPQHF.

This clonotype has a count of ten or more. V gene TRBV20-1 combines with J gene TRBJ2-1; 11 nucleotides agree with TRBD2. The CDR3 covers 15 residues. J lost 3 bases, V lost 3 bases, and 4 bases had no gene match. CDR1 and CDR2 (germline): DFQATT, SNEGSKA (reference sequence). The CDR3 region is CSARELAGDYNEQFF. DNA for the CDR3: TGCAGTGCTAGGGAACTAGCGGGAGACTACAATGAGCAGTTCTTC.

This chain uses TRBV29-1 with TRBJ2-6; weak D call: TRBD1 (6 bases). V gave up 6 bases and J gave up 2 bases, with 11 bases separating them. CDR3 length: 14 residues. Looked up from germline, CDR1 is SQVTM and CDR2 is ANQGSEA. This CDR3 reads CSVDSLAGANVLTF. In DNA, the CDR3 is TGCAGCGTGGACAGTCTTGCTGGGGCCAACGTCCTGACTTTC.

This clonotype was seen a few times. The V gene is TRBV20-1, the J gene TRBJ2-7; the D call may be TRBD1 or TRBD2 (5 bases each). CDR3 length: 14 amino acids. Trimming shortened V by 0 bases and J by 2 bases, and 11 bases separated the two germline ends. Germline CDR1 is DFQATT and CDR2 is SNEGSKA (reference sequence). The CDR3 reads CSARDAWDPYEQYF. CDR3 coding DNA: TGCAGTGCTAGAGATGCGTGGGACCCCTACGAGCAGTACTTC.

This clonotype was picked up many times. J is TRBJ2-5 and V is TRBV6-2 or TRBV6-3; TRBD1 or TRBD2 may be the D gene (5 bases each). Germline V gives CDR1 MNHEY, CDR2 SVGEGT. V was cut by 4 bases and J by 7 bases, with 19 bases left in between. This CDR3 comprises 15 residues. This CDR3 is CASSFTQDGAGTQYF. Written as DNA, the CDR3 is TGTGCCAGCAGTTTCACCCAGGACGGGGCCGGGACCCAGTACTTC.